The clone carrying this TCR beta chain showed up just a few times. The source of the sample is a study of blood T cell repertoires in COVID-19. Across the study: The United States, Italy and Spain provided the acute and convalescent COVID-19 samples. From T cells, B-cell-depleted T cells, or PBMCs came the material, which was cDNA or gDNA.

V dropped 0 bases and J dropped 0 bases, with 11 bases sitting between them. Germline V gene lookup returns CDR1 SGHKS and CDR2 YYEKEE (reference sequence). The CDR3 length is 16 residues. The cohort comprised adults aged roughly 18 to 100 years residing in approximately 25 US areas. Participants reported their clinical history, and cohort assignment relied on those reports. Measured with immunoSEQ multiplex PCR; TCRdb has only the in-frame clones, and not every one. Of a few hundred thousand clones in the sample, 80% to 90% were seen once. The chain joins TRBV5-5 to TRBJ2-3, with a possible D match to TRBD2 (6 bases). Sequenced input: PBMCs or T cells enriched from blood (not recorded which). This sequence was found in a woman aged 35 to 49 with acute COVID-19. CDR3 coding DNA: TGTGCCAGCAGCTTGGCCAGGGACTGGAGCACAGATACGCAGTATTTT. Amino acids: CASSLARDWSTDTQYF.